The sequence of this TCR beta chain was determined in a study of blood T cell repertoires in COVID-19. Study overall: The study drew acute and convalescent COVID-19 samples from the United States, Italy and Spain. Nucleic acid was either cDNA or gDNA, and it came from T cells, B-cell-depleted T cells, or PBMCs.

The authors' processing: Amplification with reference gene primers provided the estimates of nucleated cell counts. Generated by immunoSEQ multiplex PCR, the TCRdb table keeps only in-frame clones and is missing some. V, J and clone size derive from that table, while D and trimming were established from the DNA sequence. The table has 100,000 or so clones, 90% to 95% seen once. The CDR3 covers 13 residues. With 3 bases removed from V and 9 bases from J, the gap between germline ends came to 15 bases. V is TRBV12-3 or TRBV12-4 and J is TRBJ2-7; D is uncertain. The sequenced material came from peripheral blood. The clonotype was recovered from a woman aged 50 to 60 in a cohort sampled during active COVID-19. The CDR3 reads CASSFDTGRLQYF. CDR3 DNA sequence: TGTGCCAGCAGTTTCGACACTGGAAGGTTGCAGTACTTC.